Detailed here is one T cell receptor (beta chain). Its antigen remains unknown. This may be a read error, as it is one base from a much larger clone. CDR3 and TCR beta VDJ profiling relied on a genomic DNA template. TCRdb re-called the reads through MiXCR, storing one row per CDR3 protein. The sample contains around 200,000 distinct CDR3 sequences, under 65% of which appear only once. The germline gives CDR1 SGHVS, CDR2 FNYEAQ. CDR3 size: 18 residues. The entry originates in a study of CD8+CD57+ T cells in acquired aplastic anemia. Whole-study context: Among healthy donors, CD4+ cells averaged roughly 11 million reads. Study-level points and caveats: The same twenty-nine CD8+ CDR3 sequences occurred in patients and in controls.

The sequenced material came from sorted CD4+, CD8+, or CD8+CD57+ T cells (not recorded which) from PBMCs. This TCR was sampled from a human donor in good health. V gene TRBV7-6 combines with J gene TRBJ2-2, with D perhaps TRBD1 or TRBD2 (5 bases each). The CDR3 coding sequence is TGTGCCAGCAGCTGGGTTGTAGAAGGACACGAGAACACCGGGGAGCTGGTTTTT. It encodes CASSWVVEGHENTGELVF.